These 9 T cell receptor beta chains came from one sample sequenced in a study of T cell responses to AZD1222 COVID-19 vaccine. Sequenced by immunoSEQ multiplex PCR; TCRdb stores in-frame clones only, minus some. The table includes some 120,000 clones, 70% to 90% detected once. Sequencing was performed on peripheral blood, taken on day 0 of AZD1222 vaccination. Every receptor here comes from an adult in good health.

This clone has only one observation. J is TRBJ1-5 and V is TRBV28; TRBD1 aligns across 7 bases. With V trimmed by 6 bases and J by 5 bases, 4 bases remained unmatched. The CDR3 is 13 residues long. CDR1 and CDR2 from the germline V gene are MDHEN and SYDVKM. This CDR3 reads CASSRGGDQPQHF. CDR3 coding DNA: TGTGCCAGCAGCAGGGGGGGGGATCAGCCCCAGCATTTT.

The chain recombines TRBV13 with TRBJ1-6; D unresolved. The CDR3 is made up of 13 amino acids. Looked up from germline, CDR1 is PRHDT and CDR2 is FYEKMQ (reference sequence). Between the trimmed V and J ends, which lost 0 bases and 7 bases, there was a span of 4 bases. CDR3 loop: CASSLGGNSPLHF. The CDR3 DNA follows: TGTGCCAGCAGCTTAGGAGGGAATTCACCCCTCCACTTT.

The CDR3: CASSPQPSTSPNEKLFF. The CDR3, as DNA: TGTGCCAGCTCACCACAGCCCTCGACAAGTCCTAATGAAAAACTGTTTTTT. The chain is built from TRBV18 and TRBJ1-4; D unclear. CDR3 length: 17 residues. With 1 base removed from V and 3 bases from J, the gap between germline ends came to 15 bases. CDR1 and CDR2 (germline): KGHSH, LQKENI.

This chain connects TRBV6-5 to TRBJ1-3; D gene unclear. CDR1 MNHEY and CDR2 SVGAGI come from the germline V gene. The CDR3 extends over 12 amino acids. Trimming left V 6 bases short and J 7 bases short, with 10 bases between. The CDR3 is CASRDTWNTIYF. The CDR3 nucleotides are TGTGCCAGCAGAGATACGTGGAACACCATATATTTT.

The V call is TRBV5-1, the J call TRBJ2-2; no definite D call. Germline CDR1 reads SGHRS; CDR2 reads YFSETQ. The CDR3 sequence is 15 residues long. V shed 4 bases and J shed 4 bases, with 14 bases lying between them. In DNA, the CDR3 is TGCGCCAGCAGCCAGGACGGCAGTCGCACCGGGGAGCTGTTTTTT. Amino acid sequence: CASSQDGSRTGELFF.

The gene calls are TRBV6-5 and TRBJ1-4, with 9 bases identical to TRBD1. V trimming: 5 bases; J trimming: 6 bases; junction bases outside the gene matches: 7. The CDR3 has 15 amino acids. Germline lookup yields CDR1 MNHEY and CDR2 SVGAGI. The CDR3 sequence: CASSHLGQGDEKLFF. Here the CDR3 DNA reads TGTGCCAGCAGTCACCTGGGACAGGGTGATGAAAAACTGTTTTTT.

The rearrangement uses TRBV10-1 and TRBJ2-1, with TRBD2 matching 13 bases. This CDR3 spans 17 amino acids. The ends lost 8 bases at V and 7 bases at J; junction bases unmatched: 14. Germline CDR1 reads WNHNN; CDR2 reads SYGVQD (reference sequence). CDR3 sequence: CASSQGTSGAMGNEQFF. CDR3 coding DNA: TGCGCCAGCTCCCAGGGGACTAGCGGGGCCATGGGGAATGAGCAGTTCTTC.

The chain carries TRBV29-1 and TRBJ2-7; 11 nucleotides match TRBD2. V was clipped by 2 bases and J by 3 bases; unmatched bases: 6. CDR3 length: 15 amino acids. Per the germline V gene, CDR1 is SQVTM and CDR2 is ANQGSEA. DNA for the CDR3: TGCAGCGTTGAACAGCTAGCGGGAGGCCGCTACGAGCAGTACTTC. It yields the protein CSVEQLAGGRYEQYF.

V and J are TRBV23-1 and TRBJ2-5; D is undetermined. TRBV23-1 is an ORF, with its function uncertain. V gave up 2 bases and J gave up 1 base, with 11 bases separating them. CDR3 length: 15 amino acids. The CDR3 reads CASSQGWRTQETQYF. DNA of the CDR3: TGCGCCAGCAGTCAAGGATGGCGGACCCAAGAGACCCAGTACTTC.